A single sample is the source of the 26 T cell receptor beta chains below, sequenced in a study of blood T cell repertoires in COVID-19. Measured with immunoSEQ multiplex PCR; TCRdb has only the in-frame clones, and not every one. Counted here are 160,000 or so clones, approximately 80% occurring once; the ten biggest clones make up roughly 3.4%. Sequencing was carried out using PBMCs or T cells enriched from blood (not recorded which). The receptor source for this set is a woman aged 55-70 years who had recovered from COVID-19.

V and J are TRBV7-8 and TRBJ1-2; 7 nucleotides align to TRBD1. Germline V gene sequence: CDR1 SGHVS, CDR2 FQNEAQ. The CDR3 is made up of 14 amino acids. Trimming at V came to 4 bases and at J to 1 base, leaving 3 bases not matched to a gene. The CDR3 DNA follows: TGTGCCAGCAGCTCGGGACAGTTTAACTATGGCTACACCTTC. It is translated as CASSSGQFNYGYTF. Looking up the rest from reference TRBV7-8 and TRBJ1-2 gives the full variable domain: GAGVSQSPRYKVAKRGQDVALRCDPISGHVSLFWYQQALGQGPEFLTYFQNEAQLDKSGLPSDRFFAERPEGSVSTLKIQRTQQEDSAVYLCASSSGQFNYGYTFGSGTRLTVV.

This chain connects TRBV2 to TRBJ2-6, with no clear D. V was pared by 2 bases and J by 0 bases, with 11 bases between. Germline CDR1 and CDR2: SNHLY and FYNNEI. This CDR3 region has 17 residues. CDR3 region: CASSEQRISSGANVLTF. The CDR3, as DNA: TGTGCCAGCAGTGAACAGCGCATAAGCTCTGGGGCCAACGTCCTGACTTTC. Full variable domain (rest looked up from reference TRBV2 and TRBJ2-6): EPEVTQTPSHQVTQMGQEVILRCVPISNHLYFYWYRQILGQKVEFLVSFYNNEISEKSEIFDDQFSVERPDGSNFTLKIRSTKLEDSAMYFCASSEQRISSGANVLTFGAGSRLTVL.

The gene calls are TRBV6-5 and TRBJ2-1, with a tentative D call TRBD1 (6 bases). The CDR3 totals 15 residues. The V gene's germline CDR1 is MNHEY and CDR2 SVGAGI. Trimming stripped 2 bases from V and 3 bases from J, with 11 bases between. CDR3: CASSYGTSRYNEQFF. CDR3 in DNA: TGTGCCAGCAGTTACGGGACATCACGCTACAATGAGCAGTTCTTC.

The chain uses TRBV28 and TRBJ1-4, with 10 bases that match TRBD1. Germline V lookup: CDR1 MDHEN, CDR2 SYDVKM. Trimming removed 2 bases from V and 9 bases from J; junction bases left unmatched: 6. There are 15 residues in the CDR3. CDR3 loop: CASSLTGTGEKKLFF. The CDR3 nucleotides are TGTGCCAGCAGTTTAACTGGGACAGGGGAGAAAAAACTGTTTTTT.

The rearrangement links TRBV20-1 to TRBJ1-6, with 7 bases fitting TRBD1. Looked up from germline, CDR1 is DFQATT and CDR2 is SNEGSKA (reference sequence). This CDR3 is built from 13 residues. With V trimmed by 3 bases and J by 7 bases, 3 bases remained unmatched. The CDR3 is CSASPDRNSPLHF. In DNA form, the CDR3 reads TGCAGTGCTAGTCCGGACAGGAATTCACCCCTCCACTTT.

The CDR3 nucleotides are TGTGCCATCAGTGATCCAAAGACCGGGGGTGCGAAATATGGCTACACCTTC. This sequence encodes CAISDPKTGGAKYGYTF. The chain employs TRBV10-3 and TRBJ1-2, with D tentatively TRBD1 (5 bases). The V end lost 3 bases, the J end lost 5 bases, and 22 bases lay between the germline ends. In germline, CDR1 is ENHRY, CDR2 SYGVKD. This CDR3 is built from 17 residues.

V usage is TRBV5-1 and J usage is TRBJ1-2; D is unclear. From germline, CDR1 is SGHRS and CDR2 YFSETQ. V was trimmed by 4 bases and J by 7 bases, leaving 20 bases between them. The CDR3 extends over 15 amino acids. The CDR3 is CASSQKADGSGGYTF. The CDR3, as DNA: TGCGCCAGCAGCCAAAAGGCAGACGGGAGTGGTGGCTACACCTTC.

This clone was counted ten times or more. V is TRBV15 and J is TRBJ1-1; TRBD1 matches at 7 bases. The CDR3 is 13 residues long. From germline, CDR1 is LNHNV and CDR2 YYDKDF (reference sequence). V lost 0 bases and J lost 5; bases outside the gene matches: 0. CDR3 loop: CATSRETGTEAFF. CDR3 DNA sequence: TGTGCCACCAGCAGAGAGACAGGGACTGAAGCTTTCTTT. The complete variable domain, with remaining parts taken from reference TRBV15 and TRBJ1-1, reads DAMVIQNPRYQVTQFGKPVTLSCSQTLNHNVMYWYQQKSSQAPKLLFHYYDKDFNNEADTPDNFQSRRPNTSFCFLDIRSPGLGDTAMYLCATSRETGTEAFFGQGTRLTVV.

The gene calls are TRBV7-2 and TRBJ1-5; TRBD1 matches 7 bases. CDR1 and CDR2 from the germline V gene are SGHTA and FQGNSA. V trimming: 3 bases; J trimming: 2 bases; junction bases outside the gene matches: 4. The CDR3 sequence is 15 residues long. The CDR3 protein is CASSLQGGGNQPQHF. The CDR3 coding sequence is TGTGCCAGCAGCTTGCAGGGGGGAGGCAATCAGCCCCAGCATTTT. Using reference TRBV7-2 and TRBJ1-5 for the parts outside the CDR3, the full variable domain is GAGVSQSPSNKVTEKGKDVELRCDPISGHTALYWYRQSLGQGLEFLIYFQGNSAPDKSGLPSDRFSAERTGGSVSTLTIQRTQQEDSAVYLCASSLQGGGNQPQHFGDGTRLSIL.

This chain connects TRBV3-1 (or the pseudogene TRBV3-2) to TRBJ2-1, with D tentatively TRBD2 (6 bases). Germline-derived CDR1 and CDR2 are LGHDT and YNNKEL (reference sequence). The CDR3 has 12 residues. The V gene lost 3 bases and the J gene lost 12 bases, with 12 bases spanning the gap. CDR3 protein: CASSHLGGMQFF. DNA of the CDR3: TGTGCCAGCAGCCATCTCGGGGGTATGCAGTTCTTC.

The chain uses TRBV7-9 and TRBJ2-2, with D possibly being TRBD1 (5 bases). V lost 6 bases and J 0 bases, leaving 11 bases between the germline ends. The CDR3 sequence is 15 residues long. CDR1 is SEHNR, CDR2 FQNEAQ, per germline (reference sequence). CDR3 sequence (DNA): TGTGCCAGCAGGGCCAGGGCCACGAACACCGGGGAGCTGTTTTTT. This encodes CASRARATNTGELFF.

V and J are TRBV10-2 and TRBJ1-1, with 7 positions matching TRBD1. Germline lookup yields CDR1 WSHSY and CDR2 SAAADI. V shed 6 bases and J 0 bases; nucleotides not matched to a gene: 4. This CDR3 is built from 14 residues. In nucleotides, the CDR3 is TGCGCCAGCAGGCCGGGACAGATGAACACTGAAGCTTTCTTT. The encoded protein is CASRPGQMNTEAFF.

The rearrangement links TRBV18 to TRBJ2-1, with 7 bases lining up with TRBD1. Trimming took 6 bases from V and 0 from J; bases not matched to a gene: 5. The CDR3 length is 15 residues. CDR1 is KGHSH and CDR2 is LQKENI in the germline V gene. The CDR3 coding sequence is TGTGCCAGCTCTTCGACAGGGAGCTCCTACAATGAGCAGTTCTTC. This translates into CASSSTGSSYNEQFF.

The chain combines TRBV5-1 with TRBJ2-7; 8 bases map to TRBD2. V lost 2 bases, J lost 3 bases, and 7 bases stayed unmatched. This CDR3 has 15 amino acids. Germline V CDR1 and CDR2: SGHRS, YFSETQ. The chain's CDR3 is CASSLSSGTLYEQYF. CDR3 coding DNA: TGCGCCAGCAGCTTAAGTAGCGGGACGCTCTACGAGCAGTACTTC.

This clone was counted a single time. The chain combines TRBV2 with TRBJ2-3; TRBD2 agrees at 8 bases. The CDR3 runs to 14 residues. Germline CDR1 reads SNHLY; CDR2 reads FYNNEI. The trim removed 7 bases at V and 0 bases at J, leaving 3 bases unmatched. CDR3 amino acids: CASIKRGSTDTQYF. CDR3 in DNA: TGTGCCAGCATCAAGCGGGGGAGCACAGATACGCAGTATTTT.

CDR3 loop: CASSEDAPGPYLYGYTF. In DNA, the CDR3 is TGTGCCAGCAGTGAAGATGCGCCAGGGCCGTACTTGTATGGCTACACCTTC. The chain uses TRBV6-1 and TRBJ1-2; D may be TRBD1 (5 bases). Between the trimmed V and J ends, which lost 1 base and 5 bases, there was a span of 20 bases. The CDR3 contains 17 residues. Germline CDR1 MNHNS, CDR2 SASEGT.

This chain connects TRBV24-1 to TRBJ1-2, with D tentatively TRBD1 (6 bases). The length of the CDR3 is 16 residues. CDR1 is KGHDR and CDR2 is SFDVKD in the germline V gene. The V and J ends lost 3 bases and 1 base respectively, with 14 bases between them. The CDR3, as DNA: TGTGCCACCAGTGATCCTACAGGGCAGGTTAACTATGGCTACACCTTC. Protein: CATSDPTGQVNYGYTF.

The chain is built from TRBV5-1 and TRBJ2-7, with 7 bases matching TRBD1. The CDR3 extends over 13 amino acids. Germline CDR1 SGHRS, CDR2 YFSETQ. J was trimmed by 7 bases and V by 4 bases; bases with no gene match: 8. DNA of the CDR3: TGCGCCAGCAGCCATACAGGGGTGGGAGAGCAGTACTTC. Its translation is CASSHTGVGEQYF.

This sequence joins TRBV3-1 (or the pseudogene TRBV3-2) and TRBJ1-1; D gene uncertain. V was clipped by 2 bases and J by 4 bases, with 11 bases between them. This CDR3 has 14 amino acids. Germline-derived CDR1 and CDR2 are LGHDT and YNNKEL (reference sequence). The DNA of the CDR3 is TGTGCCAGCAGCCAATCGGAGGGTAGCACTGAAGCTTTCTTT. It is translated as CASSQSEGSTEAFF.

J is TRBJ1-1 and V is TRBV29-1; 9 bases map to TRBD1. The V segment lost 4 bases and the J segment 0 bases; nucleotides outside the gene matches: 3. This CDR3 has 14 residues. Germline CDR1 and CDR2: SQVTM and ANQGSEA. Written as DNA, the CDR3 is TGCAGCGTTGGGGACAGGGACTTGAACACTGAAGCTTTCTTT. Translated: CSVGDRDLNTEAFF.

This clone came up a few times. The chain employs TRBV19 and TRBJ2-7; the match to TRBD1 covers 11 bases. The CDR3 length is 20 residues. V trimming: 4 bases; J trimming: 1 base; junction bases outside the gene matches: 18. Per the germline V gene, CDR1 is LNHDA and CDR2 is SQIVND (reference sequence). The CDR3, as DNA: TGTGCCAGTAGTAAAAATTTGGGACAGGGGGGCCCTGATGGGTCCTACGAGCAGTACTTC. Translating gives CASSKNLGQGGPDGSYEQYF.

The J gene is TRBJ1-2, the V gene TRBV30, with 9 bases identical to TRBD1. The CDR3 length is 16 residues. V shed 5 bases and J 2 bases; nucleotides not matched to a gene: 12. Germline V CDR1 and CDR2: GTSNPN, SVGIG (reference sequence). The CDR3 nucleotides are TGTGCCTGGGGGGAAAGGGACAGGGTGATAAACTATGGCTACACCTTC. It is translated as CAWGERDRVINYGYTF.

The chain combines TRBV4-2 with TRBJ2-7; tentatively, D is TRBD1 (6 bases). Trimming cost V 4 bases and J 6 bases, with 13 bases left between them. Germline CDR1 and CDR2: LGHNA and YNFKEQ. This CDR3 spans 13 amino acids. The CDR3 DNA is TGTGCCAGCAGCCTGACAGGCCTTAGCGAGCAGTACTTC. Translating gives CASSLTGLSEQYF.

The chain employs TRBV6-1 and TRBJ1-5; tentative D call: TRBD1 (6 bases). Germline loops: CDR1 MNHNS, CDR2 SASEGT. V was trimmed by 4 bases and J by 4 bases, leaving 17 bases between them. This CDR3 region has 16 residues. This chain's CDR3 is CASSGRTGFSNQPQHF. The DNA for the CDR3 is TGTGCCAGCAGTGGAAGAACAGGGTTCTCAAATCAGCCCCAGCATTTT.

The J gene is TRBJ1-1, the V gene TRBV5-6; unclear D gene. Trimming took 1 base from V and 11 from J, leaving 12 bases between them. The CDR3 extends over 12 amino acids. Germline-derived CDR1 and CDR2 are SGHDT and YYEEEE. This chain's CDR3 is CASSLLGGGAFF. CDR3 DNA sequence: TGTGCCAGCAGCTTGTTGGGAGGAGGGGCTTTCTTT.

The CDR3 DNA reads as TGTGCCAGCAGCGTAAGGACAGAGGGTAACACCGGGGAGCTGTTTTTT. Protein product: CASSVRTEGNTGELFF. The V and J genes are TRBV9 and TRBJ2-2; a possible D gene is TRBD1 (6 bases). There are 16 residues in the CDR3. V was shortened by 1 base and J by 2 bases, with 12 bases between the two germline ends. Germline V gives CDR1 SGDLS, CDR2 YYNGEE.